This entry lists 26 T cell receptor beta chains sequenced from one sample in a study of blood T cell repertoires in COVID-19. Assay used: immunoSEQ multiplex PCR; TCRdb lists only in-frame clones, some missing. This sample has around 200,000 clones; 80% to 90% occur once, and the top ten carry 2% to 2.5%. Sequencing was performed on PBMCs or T cells enriched from blood (not recorded which). These TCRs come from a middle-aged woman with acute COVID-19.

The CDR3 here is CASSLEGEKLFF. Written as DNA, the CDR3 is TGTGCCAGCAGCTTGGAGGGGGAAAAACTGTTTTTT. The chain couples TRBV11-2 to TRBJ1-4; TRBD1 might be the D (5 bases). V lost 3 bases and J lost 8, with 7 bases in between. The length of the CDR3 is 12 residues. CDR1 and CDR2 from the germline V gene are SGHAT and FQNNGV.

This clone appeared once. The J gene is TRBJ1-3, the V gene TRBV4-2; tentative D call: TRBD1 (5 bases). Germline V gives CDR1 LGHNA, CDR2 YNFKEQ. This CDR3 region has 19 residues. The V end was cut by 3 bases, the J end by 0 bases, with 21 bases between. The DNA for the CDR3 is TGTGCCAGCAGCCATTCGCTCACGCTACAGGCGCTCTCTGGAAACACCATATATTTT. This gives the protein CASSHSLTLQALSGNTIYF.

The chain has TRBV4-3 and TRBJ2-1; 7 bases align to TRBD2. After removal of 0 bases from V and 5 bases from J, the junction contained 4 bases not matched to a gene. This CDR3 is 15 amino acids long. CDR1 is LGHNA and CDR2 is YSLEER in the germline V gene. CDR3 nucleotide sequence: TGCGCCAGCAGCCAAGAACGGGAGGACGACAATGAGCAGTTCTTC. Its translation is CASSQEREDDNEQFF.

The chain carries TRBV6-6 and TRBJ2-7, with TRBD2 identical over 10 bases. The trim removed 2 bases at V and 5 bases at J, leaving 9 bases unmatched. Germline loops: CDR1 MNHNY, CDR2 SVGAGI (reference sequence). The CDR3 loop spans 16 amino acids. The CDR3 DNA reads TGTGCCAGCAGTTACACGGGGGCTAGCGGGAGTAACGAGCAGTACTTC. Amino acids: CASSYTGASGSNEQYF.

This chain joins TRBV18 and TRBJ1-1; perhaps TRBD1 as D (5 bases). The CDR3 is 16 residues long. Trimming took 4 bases from V and 4 from J, leaving 19 bases between them. In germline, CDR1 is KGHSH, CDR2 LQKENI. This CDR3 reads CASSLKGGAQITEAFF. Written as DNA, the CDR3 is TGTGCCAGCTCACTTAAAGGTGGGGCGCAGATCACTGAAGCTTTCTTT.

V is TRBV28 and J is TRBJ2-7; TRBD1 aligns across 7 bases. The germline V gene encodes CDR1 MDHEN and CDR2 SYDVKM. CDR3 length: 18 residues. The J segment lost 4 bases and the V segment lost 4 bases, leaving 19 bases of the junction unmatched. The chain's CDR3 is CASSSLRGRPPLGYEQYF. The CDR3, as DNA: TGTGCCAGCAGTTCGCTAAGGGGGCGGCCCCCACTAGGGTACGAGCAGTACTTC. The whole variable domain, remainder taken from reference TRBV28 and TRBJ2-7, is DVKVTQSSRYLVKRTGEKVFLECVQDMDHENMFWYRQDPGLGLRLIYFSYDVKMKEKGDIPEGYSVSREKKERFSLILESASTNQTSMYLCASSSLRGRPPLGYEQYFGPGTRLTVT.

This chain uses TRBV5-1 with TRBJ2-2, with D possibly being TRBD2 (5 bases). V lost 2 bases to trimming and J lost 7 bases, with 15 bases between them. The CDR3 has 15 amino acids. Looked up from germline, CDR1 is SGHRS and CDR2 is YFSETQ. In DNA, the CDR3 is TGCGCCAGCAGCTTCCCGGCCCCCGCGGGCGGGGAGCTGTTTTTT. Its protein product is CASSFPAPAGGELFF.

This chain connects TRBV5-5 to TRBJ1-5; TRBD1 matches 9 bases. From germline, CDR1 is SGHKS and CDR2 YYEKEE (reference sequence). CDR3 length: 15 residues. J gave up 5 bases and V 4 bases, and 7 bases lay outside the gene matches. CDR3 residues: CASSRDRVSDQPQHF. Here the CDR3 DNA reads TGTGCCAGCAGCAGGGACAGGGTATCCGATCAGCCCCAGCATTTT.

V gene TRBV4-3 combines with J gene TRBJ2-3, with TRBD2 identical over 8 bases. Germline CDR1 is LGHNA and CDR2 is YSLEER. V shed 1 base, J shed 6 bases, and the junction held 24 bases outside the gene matches. This CDR3 contains 21 residues. CDR3 in DNA: TGCGCCAGCAGCCAAGCATTCGGGCTAGCGGGCCGAGACGGGGTTGTCGATACGCAGTATTTT. Amino acids: CASSQAFGLAGRDGVVDTQYF.

The V call is TRBV7-9, the J call TRBJ1-2, with a weak D call TRBD1 (6 bases). Germline-derived CDR1 and CDR2 are SEHNR and FQNEAQ (reference sequence). The CDR3 is 14 residues long. The V end was cut by 2 bases, the J end by 8 bases, with 15 bases between. CDR3 in amino acids: CASSLSRGGGGYTF. The CDR3 coding sequence is TGTGCCAGCAGCTTAAGCAGGGGCGGCGGGGGCTACACCTTC.

This rearrangement joins TRBV3-1 (or the pseudogene TRBV3-2) to TRBJ2-5; 15 bases map to TRBD2. V dropped 2 bases and J dropped 4; count of bases not matched to a gene: 8. This CDR3 contains 18 residues. CDR1 LGHDT and CDR2 YNNKEL come from the germline V gene (reference sequence). CDR3 sequence: CASSQSPGLAGGGETQYF. CDR3 nucleotide sequence: TGTGCCAGCAGCCAATCACCGGGACTAGCGGGAGGAGGAGAGACCCAGTACTTC.

This chain links TRBV29-1 with TRBJ2-5; TRBD2 agrees at 7 bases. Per germline, CDR1 SQVTM and CDR2 ANQGSEA. This CDR3 contains 12 residues. J was trimmed by 5 bases and V by 6 bases; bases with no gene match: 6. CDR3 amino acids: CSVGGFGETQYF. The CDR3, as DNA: TGCAGCGTCGGGGGGTTTGGGGAGACCCAGTACTTC.

Here the CDR3 reads CATRDRGREYNSPLHF. CDR3 nucleotide sequence: TGTGCCACCAGGGACAGGGGTAGGGAGTATAATTCACCCCTCCACTTT. V is TRBV15 and J is TRBJ1-6, with TRBD1 matching 9 bases. The CDR3 extends over 16 amino acids. Germline CDR1 reads LNHNV; CDR2 reads YYDKDF (reference sequence). The ends lost 6 bases at V and 4 bases at J; junction bases unmatched: 7.

The chain employs TRBV5-1 and TRBJ2-1, with 8 bases lining up with TRBD2. The CDR3 covers 14 residues. After removal of 0 bases from V and 6 bases from J, the junction contained 2 bases not matched to a gene. CDR1 and CDR2 (germline): SGHRS, YFSETQ. The CDR3 reads CASSLGSGANEQFF. The CDR3 nucleotides are TGCGCCAGCAGCTTGGGTAGCGGGGCCAATGAGCAGTTCTTC.

The chain recombines TRBV6-1 with TRBJ1-2, with 10 bases identical to TRBD1. The CDR3 has 17 amino acids. CDR1 is MNHNS and CDR2 is SASEGT in the germline V gene. The trim removed 2 bases at V and 7 bases at J, leaving 13 bases unmatched. CDR3 amino acids: CASSEPNKDRGHRGYTF. The CDR3 DNA sequence: TGTGCCAGCAGTGAACCGAATAAAGACAGGGGGCATCGTGGCTACACCTTC.

DNA for the CDR3: TGCGCCAGCAGCGGCCGGACAGGGGATACCGGGGAGCTGTTTTTT. Protein: CASSGRTGDTGELFF. This chain joins TRBV4-1 and TRBJ2-2; TRBD1 agrees at 9 bases. Per the germline V gene, CDR1 is MGHRA and CDR2 is YSYEKL. V shed 5 bases and J 5 bases; nucleotides not matched to a gene: 6. The CDR3 sequence is 15 residues long.

The gene calls are TRBV5-6 and TRBJ2-5, with D tentatively TRBD1 (5 bases). Germline V CDR1 and CDR2: SGHDT, YYEEEE. This CDR3 comprises 14 residues. Trimming removed 0 bases from V and 8 bases from J, with 14 bases in between. The CDR3 coding sequence is TGTGCCAGCAGCTTGGAGAGGACACGGCGTACCCAGTACTTC. As protein: CASSLERTRRTQYF.

This sequence joins TRBV7-6 and TRBJ1-3; TRBD1 matches at 11 bases. V trimming: 2 bases; J trimming: 0 bases; junction bases outside the gene matches: 6. Germline CDR1 and CDR2: SGHVS and FNYEAQ. The CDR3 runs 18 residues. The CDR3 sequence: CASSLTGTGGYSGNTIYF. The CDR3 region has the DNA TGTGCCAGCAGCTTAACGGGGACAGGGGGTTACTCTGGAAACACCATATATTTT.

This rearrangement joins TRBV3-1 (or the pseudogene TRBV3-2) to TRBJ1-3; TRBD1 matches at 7 bases. V lost 3 bases to trimming and J lost 3 bases; unmatched junction nucleotides: 8. Germline CDR1 LGHDT, CDR2 YNNKEL (reference sequence). The length of the CDR3 is 16 residues. The DNA of the CDR3 is TGTGCCAGCAGCCAGAACAGGGGTGTAAGTGGAAACACCATATATTTT. It yields the protein CASSQNRGVSGNTIYF.

V usage is TRBV7-2 and J usage is TRBJ1-3; D is perhaps TRBD1 (6 bases). Germline values: CDR1 SGHTA, CDR2 FQGNSA. The CDR3 has 15 residues. Trimming cost V 1 base and J 4 bases, with 11 bases left between them. The DNA for the CDR3 is TGTGCCAGCAGCTTAGAACGGACAGTCGGAAACACCATATATTTT. It specifies CASSLERTVGNTIYF.

J is TRBJ2-3 and V is TRBV4-2; 11 bases match TRBD2. The CDR3 sequence is 19 residues long. V shed 2 bases, J shed 5 bases, and the junction held 15 bases outside the gene matches. Germline lookup yields CDR1 LGHNA and CDR2 YNFKEQ. CDR3: CASSQKKGLAAQPGDTQYF. The DNA for the CDR3 is TGTGCCAGCAGCCAAAAAAAGGGACTAGCGGCCCAACCTGGAGATACGCAGTATTTT.

The rearrangement joins TRBV11-2 to TRBJ2-1, with 11 bases identical to TRBD2. The CDR3 is 16 residues long. J gave up 3 bases and V 3 bases, and 4 bases lay outside the gene matches. Germline V gives CDR1 SGHAT, CDR2 FQNNGV. The CDR3 here is CASSFRLAGNYNEQFF. The DNA for the CDR3 is TGTGCCAGCAGCTTTCGACTAGCGGGAAACTACAATGAGCAGTTCTTC.

The chain joins TRBV9 to TRBJ2-3; 13 bases map to TRBD2. CDR3 length: 15 residues. The germline CDR1 and CDR2 sequences are SGDLS and YYNGEE. J lost 11 bases, V lost 4 bases, and 10 bases had no gene match. The CDR3 spells CASSPSGLAGDRQYF. The CDR3 DNA reads as TGTGCCAGCAGCCCCAGCGGACTAGCGGGGGACCGGCAGTATTTT.

In this sample, this clone turned up a few times. The chain combines TRBV5-4 with TRBJ2-1, with TRBD2 matching 7 bases. This CDR3 is built from 14 residues. Germline-derived CDR1 and CDR2 are SGHNT and YYREEE (reference sequence). The ends lost 5 bases at V and 4 bases at J; junction bases unmatched: 6. For the CDR3, the DNA is TGTGCCAGCAGATTAGCGGGTAATTACAATGAGCAGTTCTTC. This encodes CASRLAGNYNEQFF.

The chain couples TRBV28 to TRBJ1-2; a weak D match, TRBD1 (5 bases). The CDR3 is 12 amino acids. The germline gives CDR1 MDHEN, CDR2 SYDVKM. Trimming took off 6 bases at V and 4 bases at J, with 9 bases between the two ends. DNA for the CDR3: TGTGCCAGCAGAGCGGGGGTCTATGGCTACACCTTC. It specifies CASRAGVYGYTF.

This chain joins TRBV6-5 and TRBJ1-1, with D possibly matching TRBD1 (5 bases). The CDR3 runs 14 residues. Trimming left V 2 bases short and J 0 bases short, with 7 bases between. CDR1 and CDR2 from the germline V gene are MNHEY and SVGAGI. As DNA, the CDR3 is TGTGCCAGCAGTTACGCGGGGGTGAACACTGAAGCTTTCTTT. Amino acid sequence: CASSYAGVNTEAFF.